These T cell receptor beta chains were read from a single sample in a study of blood T cell repertoires in COVID-19. Data came from immunoSEQ multiplex PCR; TCRdb stores just in-frame clones and leaves some out. The table lists under 300,000 clones, roughly 91% of them singletons. Sequencing was performed on PBMCs or T cells enriched from blood (not recorded which). The receptors were sampled from a woman aged 60-75 years in a cohort exposed to, infected with or recovered from COVID-19 (not recorded which). CDR3s include the opening cysteine and the closing phenylalanine or tryptophan. Fields, in order: D gene, V gene, CDR3 length, J gene, clone size, CDR3 protein, CDR3 DNA. A D gene is named only where the DNA matches it firmly. Clone size appears in some rows only: once, few, many, or a class for an expanded clone.

d_gene: TRBD2; v_gene: TRBV29-1; len: 14; j_gene: TRBJ2-7; abundance: -; CDR3aa: CSVAPSSGVYEQYF; CDR3nt: TGCAGCGTTGCTCCCTCTAGCGGGGTCTACGAGCAGTACTTC
d_gene: -; v_gene: TRBV5-1; len: 16; j_gene: TRBJ1-2; abundance: -; CDR3aa: CASKAPSDSSNYGYTF; CDR3nt: TGCGCCAGCAAGGCCCCTTCGGACAGCTCTAACTATGGCTACACCTTC
d_gene: -; v_gene: TRBV18; len: 15; j_gene: TRBJ1-3; abundance: -; CDR3aa: CASSPPALSGNTIYF; CDR3nt: TGTGCCAGCTCACCACCAGCGCTATCTGGAAACACCATATATTTT
d_gene: -; v_gene: TRBV11-2; len: 16; j_gene: TRBJ1-5; abundance: -; CDR3aa: CASSSGRGSDNQPQHF; CDR3nt: TGTGCCAGCAGCTCCGGGCGGGGATCGGACAATCAGCCCCAGCATTTT
d_gene: -; v_gene: TRBV28; len: 16; j_gene: TRBJ2-5; abundance: few; CDR3aa: CASSSIPQGGVETQYF; CDR3nt: TGTGCCAGCAGCTCCATCCCCCAGGGTGGCGTAGAGACCCAGTACTTC
d_gene: -; v_gene: TRBV24-1; len: 15; j_gene: TRBJ2-1; abundance: -; CDR3aa: CATSVQGPSYNEQFF; CDR3nt: TGTGCCACCAGTGTGCAGGGGCCGTCGTACAATGAGCAGTTCTTC
d_gene: -; v_gene: TRBV3-1/TRBV3-2; len: 16; j_gene: TRBJ2-1; abundance: -; CDR3aa: CASSRRLAATYNEQFF; CDR3nt: TGTGCCAGCAGCCGCCGGTTAGCGGCGACCTACAATGAGCAGTTCTTC
d_gene: TRBD1; v_gene: TRBV20-1; len: 11; j_gene: TRBJ1-6; abundance: -; CDR3aa: CSARWTGTLHF; CDR3nt: TGCAGTGCTAGGTGGACAGGGACCCTCCACTTT
d_gene: -; v_gene: TRBV19; len: 14; j_gene: TRBJ2-2; abundance: -; CDR3aa: CASSIDEGFGELFF; CDR3nt: TGTGCCAGTAGTATAGATGAGGGTTTCGGGGAGCTGTTTTTT
d_gene: -; v_gene: TRBV18; len: 14; j_gene: TRBJ1-3; abundance: -; CDR3aa: CASSPPSGTDTIYF; CDR3nt: TGTGCCAGCTCACCACCATCTGGTACGGACACCATATATTTT
d_gene: TRBD1; v_gene: TRBV18; len: 14; j_gene: TRBJ2-7; abundance: once; CDR3aa: CASSTRQGGDEQYF; CDR3nt: TGTGCCAGCTCAACACGACAGGGCGGCGACGAGCAGTACTTC
d_gene: TRBD2; v_gene: TRBV11-3; len: 14; j_gene: TRBJ2-5; abundance: -; CDR3aa: CASSSGLAEETQYF; CDR3nt: TGTGCCAGCAGCTCAGGACTAGCGGAAGAGACCCAGTACTTC
d_gene: TRBD1; v_gene: TRBV7-9; len: 14; j_gene: TRBJ1-3; abundance: many; CDR3aa: CASSSRDRGIGIYF; CDR3nt: TGTGCCAGCAGCTCCCGGGACAGGGGAATAGGCATATATTTT
d_gene: -; v_gene: TRBV18; len: 14; j_gene: TRBJ2-1; abundance: -; CDR3aa: CASTGNLAYNEQFF; CDR3nt: TGTGCCAGTACAGGGAATCTCGCTTACAATGAGCAGTTCTTC
d_gene: -; v_gene: TRBV7-9; len: 18; j_gene: TRBJ2-1; abundance: -; CDR3aa: CASSPAILGGGLYNEQFF; CDR3nt: TGTGCCAGCAGCCCGGCCATCCTGGGCGGAGGCCTCTACAATGAGCAGTTCTTC
d_gene: TRBD1; v_gene: TRBV30; len: 14; j_gene: TRBJ2-1; abundance: -; CDR3aa: CAWSVGQGDNEQFF; CDR3nt: TGTGCCTGGAGTGTGGGACAGGGTGACAATGAGCAGTTCTTC
d_gene: TRBD1; v_gene: TRBV15; len: 14; j_gene: TRBJ1-3; abundance: -; CDR3aa: CATSRDRGTHTIYF; CDR3nt: TGTGCCACCAGCCGGGACAGGGGGACCCACACCATATATTTT
d_gene: -; v_gene: TRBV5-8; len: 14; j_gene: TRBJ2-1; abundance: -; CDR3aa: CASSLLGQHNEQFF; CDR3nt: TGTGCCAGCAGCTTGCTGGGGCAGCACAATGAGCAGTTCTTC
d_gene: TRBD2; v_gene: TRBV24-1; len: 17; j_gene: TRBJ2-2; abundance: -; CDR3aa: CATRPKSGRDHTGELFF; CDR3nt: TGTGCCACTCGGCCTAAGAGCGGGAGGGACCACACCGGGGAGCTGTTTTTT
d_gene: -; v_gene: TRBV5-6; len: 13; j_gene: TRBJ2-7; abundance: -; CDR3aa: CASSPGTFSEQYF; CDR3nt: TGTGCCAGCAGTCCAGGAACCTTTTCCGAGCAGTACTTC
d_gene: -; v_gene: TRBV15; len: 15; j_gene: TRBJ2-5; abundance: -; CDR3aa: CATSRDLGGGETQYF; CDR3nt: TGTGCCACCAGCAGAGATCTTGGGGGAGGAGAGACCCAGTACTTC
d_gene: TRBD1; v_gene: TRBV2; len: 14; j_gene: TRBJ2-7; abundance: once; CDR3aa: CASSVDRRIYEQYF; CDR3nt: TGTGCCAGCAGTGTGGACAGGAGGATCTACGAGCAGTACTTC
d_gene: TRBD1; v_gene: TRBV10-3; len: 16; j_gene: TRBJ2-3; abundance: -; CDR3aa: CATHWGNRGSTDTQYF; CDR3nt: TGTGCCACCCACTGGGGAAACAGGGGTAGCACAGATACGCAGTATTTT
d_gene: TRBD1; v_gene: TRBV7-3; len: 16; j_gene: TRBJ2-3; abundance: -; CDR3aa: CASSLGQGENTDTQYF; CDR3nt: TGTGCCAGCAGCTTAGGACAGGGCGAGAACACAGATACGCAGTATTTT
d_gene: -; v_gene: TRBV27; len: 15; j_gene: TRBJ1-4; abundance: -; CDR3aa: CASSLSPATNEKLFF; CDR3nt: TGTGCCAGCAGTTTAAGCCCCGCAACTAATGAAAAACTGTTTTTT
d_gene: TRBD2; v_gene: TRBV24-1; len: 17; j_gene: TRBJ2-3; abundance: -; CDR3aa: CATSDLRTSGETDTQYF; CDR3nt: TGTGCCACCAGTGATTTGCGGACTAGCGGAGAGACAGATACGCAGTATTTT
d_gene: -; v_gene: TRBV4-2; len: 15; j_gene: TRBJ1-2; abundance: -; CDR3aa: CASSQDLLGVDGYTF; CDR3nt: TGTGCCAGCAGCCAAGATCTATTAGGGGTGGATGGCTACACCTTC
d_gene: -; v_gene: TRBV4-2; len: 15; j_gene: TRBJ1-5; abundance: -; CDR3aa: CASSQEWGEGQPQHF; CDR3nt: TGTGCCAGCAGCCAAGAGTGGGGGGAAGGACAGCCCCAGCATTTT
d_gene: -; v_gene: TRBV9; len: 17; j_gene: TRBJ1-3; abundance: -; CDR3aa: CASSVGSAWSSGNTIYF; CDR3nt: TGTGCCAGCAGCGTAGGTTCAGCTTGGAGCTCTGGAAACACCATATATTTT
d_gene: -; v_gene: TRBV29-1; len: 14; j_gene: TRBJ2-2; abundance: -; CDR3aa: CSVELVGYSGELFF; CDR3nt: TGCAGCGTTGAACTAGTTGGATATTCGGGGGAGCTGTTTTTT
d_gene: -; v_gene: TRBV28; len: 13; j_gene: TRBJ1-4; abundance: -; CDR3aa: CASSPATPEKLFF; CDR3nt: TGTGCCAGCAGTCCGGCGACACCTGAAAAACTGTTTTTT
d_gene: -; v_gene: TRBV12-3/TRBV12-4; len: 13; j_gene: TRBJ1-5; abundance: few; CDR3aa: CARKDISNQPQHF; CDR3nt: TGTGCCAGAAAGGACATTAGCAATCAGCCCCAGCATTTT
d_gene: TRBD2; v_gene: TRBV12-5; len: 13; j_gene: TRBJ2-1; abundance: -; CDR3aa: CASTSGAYNEQFF; CDR3nt: TGTGCTAGTACTAGCGGGGCCTACAATGAGCAGTTCTTC
d_gene: -; v_gene: TRBV7-8; len: 15; j_gene: TRBJ2-7; abundance: -; CDR3aa: CASSANRYKTYEQYF; CDR3nt: TGTGCCAGCAGCGCAAACAGGTATAAGACCTACGAGCAGTACTTC
d_gene: -; v_gene: TRBV27; len: 16; j_gene: TRBJ1-3; abundance: -; CDR3aa: CASSLSPTSSGNTIYF; CDR3nt: TGTGCCAGCAGTCTTAGCCCGACGAGCTCTGGAAACACCATATATTTT
d_gene: TRBD1; v_gene: TRBV30; len: 13; j_gene: TRBJ2-4; abundance: -; CDR3aa: CAWDRVVGNIQYF; CDR3nt: TGTGCCTGGGACAGGGTAGTTGGAAACATTCAGTACTTC
d_gene: -; v_gene: TRBV28; len: 11; j_gene: TRBJ1-6; abundance: -; CDR3aa: CASSIGSPLHF; CDR3nt: TGTGCCAGCAGTATCGGTTCACCCCTCCACTTT
d_gene: TRBD2; v_gene: TRBV19; len: 15; j_gene: TRBJ2-7; abundance: -; CDR3aa: CASSTFGGSSYEQYF; CDR3nt: TGTGCCAGTAGTACCTTTGGCGGGAGCTCCTACGAGCAGTACTTC
d_gene: TRBD1; v_gene: TRBV27; len: 14; j_gene: TRBJ2-5; abundance: -; CDR3aa: CASSSTGQGGTQYF; CDR3nt: TGTGCCAGCAGTTCAACCGGACAGGGTGGGACCCAGTACTTC
d_gene: TRBD1; v_gene: TRBV6-1; len: 13; j_gene: TRBJ1-2; abundance: -; CDR3aa: CASSEQGAYGYTF; CDR3nt: TGTGCCAGCAGTGAACAGGGGGCCTATGGCTACACCTTC
d_gene: -; v_gene: TRBV5-4; len: 16; j_gene: TRBJ2-1; abundance: -; CDR3aa: CASSPKQGSEGNEQFF; CDR3nt: TGTGCCAGCAGCCCGAAACAGGGAAGTGAAGGCAATGAGCAGTTCTTC
d_gene: -; v_gene: TRBV6-4; len: 14; j_gene: TRBJ2-6; abundance: -; CDR3aa: CASSNGSGANVLTF; CDR3nt: TGTGCCAGCAGTAACGGCTCTGGGGCCAACGTCCTGACTTTC
d_gene: TRBD1; v_gene: TRBV28; len: 15; j_gene: TRBJ1-2; abundance: -; CDR3aa: CASRSTGPANYGYTF; CDR3nt: TGTGCCAGCAGGTCGACAGGGCCAGCTAACTATGGCTACACCTTC
d_gene: -; v_gene: TRBV19; len: 14; j_gene: TRBJ1-2; abundance: -; CDR3aa: CASSLGTPASGYTF; CDR3nt: TGTGCCAGTAGCCTCGGGACTCCTGCTAGCGGCTACACCTTC
d_gene: TRBD1; v_gene: TRBV28; len: 17; j_gene: TRBJ1-5; abundance: -; CDR3aa: CASSPPGTGVRGQPQHF; CDR3nt: TGTGCCAGCAGTCCCCCGGGGACAGGGGTAAGGGGGCAGCCCCAGCATTTT
d_gene: TRBD2; v_gene: TRBV11-3; len: 15; j_gene: TRBJ2-7; abundance: once; CDR3aa: CASSLGRGSSYEQYF; CDR3nt: TGTGCCAGCAGCTTAGGTCGCGGGAGCTCCTACGAGCAGTACTTC
d_gene: -; v_gene: TRBV7-8; len: 14; j_gene: TRBJ2-7; abundance: -; CDR3aa: CASSLIPGHQEQYF; CDR3nt: TGTGCCAGCAGCTTAATCCCAGGACACCAGGAGCAGTACTTC
d_gene: TRBD1; v_gene: TRBV5-6; len: 15; j_gene: TRBJ2-7; abundance: -; CDR3aa: CASSSNRGQGYEQYF; CDR3nt: TGTGCCAGCAGCTCGAACAGGGGGCAAGGGTACGAGCAGTACTTC
d_gene: -; v_gene: TRBV6-5; len: 13; j_gene: TRBJ1-1; abundance: -; CDR3aa: CAVGTEETTEAFF; CDR3nt: TGTGCCGTTGGAACAGAAGAAACCACTGAAGCTTTCTTT
d_gene: -; v_gene: TRBV5-4; len: 16; j_gene: TRBJ1-1; abundance: -; CDR3aa: CASSLASSAPLAEAFF; CDR3nt: TGTGCCAGCAGCTTGGCCTCCTCCGCGCCCCTAGCTGAAGCTTTCTTT
d_gene: TRBD1; v_gene: TRBV19; len: 15; j_gene: TRBJ1-1; abundance: once; CDR3aa: CASNVRQGAKTEAFF; CDR3nt: TGTGCCAGTAACGTCCGACAGGGGGCCAAGACTGAAGCTTTCTTT
d_gene: TRBD1; v_gene: TRBV28; len: 13; j_gene: TRBJ1-6; abundance: -; CDR3aa: CSTSRDRGITLHF; CDR3nt: TGTTCGACTTCCCGGGACAGGGGTATAACCCTCCACTTT
d_gene: -; v_gene: TRBV10-2; len: 13; j_gene: TRBJ2-1; abundance: once; CDR3aa: CASTEDSNNEQFF; CDR3nt: TGCGCCAGCACCGAGGACTCCAACAATGAGCAGTTCTTC
d_gene: TRBD2; v_gene: TRBV28; len: 16; j_gene: TRBJ2-7; abundance: -; CDR3aa: CASSSTSGSRSYEQYF; CDR3nt: TGTGCCAGCAGTTCTACTAGCGGTTCTCGATCCTACGAGCAGTACTTC
d_gene: TRBD1; v_gene: TRBV4-1; len: 18; j_gene: TRBJ2-2; abundance: once; CDR3aa: CASSQVRGQGRFNGELFF; CDR3nt: TGCGCCAGCAGCCAAGTTAGGGGACAGGGACGGTTCAACGGGGAGCTGTTTTTT
d_gene: -; v_gene: TRBV27; len: 16; j_gene: TRBJ1-6; abundance: -; CDR3aa: CASSKSESSYNSPLHF; CDR3nt: TGTGCCAGCAGTAAATCAGAAAGCTCCTATAATTCACCCCTCCACTTT
d_gene: -; v_gene: TRBV2; len: 15; j_gene: TRBJ1-5; abundance: -; CDR3aa: CASSDGRGSNQPQHF; CDR3nt: TGTGCCAGCAGTGACGGACGAGGGAGCAATCAGCCCCAGCATTTT
d_gene: -; v_gene: TRBV10-3; len: 14; j_gene: TRBJ2-3; abundance: -; CDR3aa: CAISTSTPTNTQYF; CDR3nt: TGTGCCATCTCCACTAGCACACCCACGAATACGCAGTATTTT
d_gene: TRBD1; v_gene: TRBV6-5; len: 13; j_gene: TRBJ1-2; abundance: -; CDR3aa: CASRTGLNYGYTF; CDR3nt: TGTGCCAGCCGGACAGGACTAAACTATGGCTACACCTTC
d_gene: TRBD1; v_gene: TRBV28; len: 15; j_gene: TRBJ2-7; abundance: -; CDR3aa: CASRSTGQGAIEQYF; CDR3nt: TGTGCCAGCAGGTCGACCGGACAGGGGGCGATTGAGCAGTACTTC